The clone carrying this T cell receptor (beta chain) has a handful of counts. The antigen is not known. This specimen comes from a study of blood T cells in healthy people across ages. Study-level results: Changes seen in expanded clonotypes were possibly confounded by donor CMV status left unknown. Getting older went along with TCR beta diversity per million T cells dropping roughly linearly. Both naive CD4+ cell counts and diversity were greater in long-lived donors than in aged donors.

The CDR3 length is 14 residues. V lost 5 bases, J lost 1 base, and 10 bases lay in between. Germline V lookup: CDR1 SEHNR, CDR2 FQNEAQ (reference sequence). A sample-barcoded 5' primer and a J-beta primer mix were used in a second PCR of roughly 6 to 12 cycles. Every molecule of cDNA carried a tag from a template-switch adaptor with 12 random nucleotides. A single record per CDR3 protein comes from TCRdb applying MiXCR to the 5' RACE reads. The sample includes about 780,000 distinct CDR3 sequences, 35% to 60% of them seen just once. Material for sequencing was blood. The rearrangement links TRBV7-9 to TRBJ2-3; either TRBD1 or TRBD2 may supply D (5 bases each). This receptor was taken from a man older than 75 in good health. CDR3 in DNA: TGTGCCAGCAGCCGGGACCATCGCACAGATACGCAGTATTTT. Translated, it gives CASSRDHRTDTQYF.